This entry is about one TCR beta chain. This record belongs to a study of T-cell reconstitution after alpha-beta-depleted transplantation in children. The CDR3 is 16 residues long. V lost 3 bases, J lost 5 bases, and 16 bases lay in between. From germline, CDR1 is SGHVS and CDR2 FQNEAQ. Unique molecular identifiers were incorporated when the TCRbeta library was constructed. TCRdb passed the PCR reads through MiXCR, listing each CDR3 protein once. The table lists 500,000 to 600,000 distinct CDR3 sequences, about a sixth of them singletons. The chain employs TRBV7-8 and TRBJ1-4; possibly TRBD1 for D (5 bases). Sequenced material: PBMCs from the stem cell graft donor, taken from the stem cell graft. This receptor was taken from a human donor who donated a stem cell graft to a child with acute lymphoblastic leukemia. The CDR3 sequence: CASSLWGTGTNEKLFF. The CDR3, as DNA: TGTGCCAGCAGCTTGTGGGGTACGGGGACCAATGAAAAACTGTTTTTT.